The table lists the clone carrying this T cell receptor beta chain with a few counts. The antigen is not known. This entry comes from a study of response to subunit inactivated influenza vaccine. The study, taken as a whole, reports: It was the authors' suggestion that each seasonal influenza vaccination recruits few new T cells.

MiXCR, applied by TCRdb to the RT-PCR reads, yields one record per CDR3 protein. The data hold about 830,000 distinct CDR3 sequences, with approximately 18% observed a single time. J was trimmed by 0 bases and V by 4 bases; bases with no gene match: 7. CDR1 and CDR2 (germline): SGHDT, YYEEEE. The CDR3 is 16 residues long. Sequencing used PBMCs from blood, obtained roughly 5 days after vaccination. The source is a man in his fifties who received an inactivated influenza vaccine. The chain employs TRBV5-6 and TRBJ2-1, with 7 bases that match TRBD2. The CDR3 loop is CASSPPSGDSYNEQFF. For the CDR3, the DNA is TGTGCCAGCAGCCCTCCTAGCGGAGACTCCTACAATGAGCAGTTCTTC.